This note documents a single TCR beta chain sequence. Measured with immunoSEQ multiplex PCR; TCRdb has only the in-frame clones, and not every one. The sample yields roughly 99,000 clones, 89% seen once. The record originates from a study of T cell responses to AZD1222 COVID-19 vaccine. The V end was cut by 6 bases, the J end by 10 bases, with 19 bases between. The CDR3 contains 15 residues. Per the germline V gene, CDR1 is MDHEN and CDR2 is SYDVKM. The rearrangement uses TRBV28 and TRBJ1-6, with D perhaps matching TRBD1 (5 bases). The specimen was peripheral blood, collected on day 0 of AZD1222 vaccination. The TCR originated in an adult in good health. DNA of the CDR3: TGTGCCAGCAGAAGAATGGGGGATGTCGGGTCACCCCTCCACTTT. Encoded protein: CASRRMGDVGSPLHF. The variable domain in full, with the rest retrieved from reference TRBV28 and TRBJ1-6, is DVKVTQSSRYLVKRTGEKVFLECVQDMDHENMFWYRQDPGLGLRLIYFSYDVKMKEKGDIPEGYSVSREKKERFSLILESASTNQTSMYLCASRRMGDVGSPLHFGNGTRLTVT.